Each of the 30 T cell receptor beta chains below was sequenced from the same sample in a study of T cell clones after liver transplantation. Method: immunoSEQ multiplex PCR; TCRdb's copy keeps in-frame clones and lacks some. The sample lists nearly 55,000 clones; less than 85% were seen once. Sequences were derived from CD4+ T cells from blood, sampled before liver transplant. The receptors were sampled from a human donor who received a liver transplant.

The V gene is TRBV7-6, the J gene TRBJ1-6; a possible D gene is TRBD1 (5 bases). Trimming stripped 8 bases from V and 8 bases from J, with 13 bases between. Germline V CDR1 and CDR2: SGHVS, FNYEAQ. The CDR3 spans 13 residues. The CDR3 is CASGQRLDSPLHF. The CDR3 DNA sequence: TGTGCCAGCGGACAAAGGCTCGATTCACCCCTCCACTTT.

Details on this clone: The junction differs from germline at one of its ends, possibly a read error. J is TRBJ2-5 and V is TRBV7-2; D might be TRBD2 (6 bases). Per germline, CDR1 SGHTA and CDR2 FQGNSA. The CDR3 extends over 13 amino acids. Here the CDR3 DNA reads TGTGCCAGCAGCTTAGCGGCGGGATGGGTTCAGGACTTC. Its protein is CASSLAAGWVQDF.

The V and J genes are TRBV2 and TRBJ2-2, with 10 nucleotides matching TRBD1. The ends lost 7 bases at V and 4 bases at J; junction bases unmatched: 6. The CDR3 covers 15 residues. Per the germline V gene, CDR1 is SNHLY and CDR2 is FYNNEI. CDR3 nucleotides: TGTGCCAGCAACCGGGACAGGGGAGCCACCGGGGAGCTGTTTTTT. This encodes CASNRDRGATGELFF.

The chain couples TRBV2 to TRBJ2-5; D gene uncertain. Between the trimmed V and J ends, which lost 6 bases and 3 bases, there was a span of 5 bases. This CDR3 region has 11 residues. The germline gives CDR1 SNHLY, CDR2 FYNNEI. CDR3 DNA: TGTGCCAGCAGAAGCGAAGAGACCCAGTACTTC. Residues: CASRSEETQYF.

The rearrangement joins TRBV7-9 to TRBJ2-1; 7 positions agree with TRBD1. This CDR3 spans 13 amino acids. V was pared by 8 bases and J by 7 bases, with 8 bases of the junction left unmatched. Per the germline V gene, CDR1 is SEHNR and CDR2 is FQNEAQ (reference sequence). The CDR3 spells CASGNVQGNEQFF. The CDR3 region has the DNA TGTGCCAGCGGGAACGTACAGGGGAATGAGCAGTTCTTC.

This clone was observed a handful of times. The chain is built from TRBV27 and TRBJ1-5; 10 positions agree with TRBD1. Losses at the gene ends were 0 bases for V and 3 bases for J; bases not matched to a gene: 5. The CDR3 runs to 17 residues. CDR1 and CDR2 (germline): MNHEY, SMNVEV (reference sequence). Written as DNA, the CDR3 is TGTGCCAGCAGTTTATCTGTGGGACAGGGGTCCAATCAGCCCCAGCATTTT. This codes for CASSLSVGQGSNQPQHF.

The V and J genes are TRBV12-2 and TRBJ1-5. TRBV12-2 is a pseudogene. This CDR3 has 16 amino acids. The CDR3 protein is CASRLGNSGFGQPQHF. The CDR3 DNA reads as TGTGCAAGTCGCTTAGGGAATTCTGGGTTTGGACAGCCCCAGCATTTT.

This chain uses TRBV7-9 with TRBJ2-1; D is perhaps TRBD1 or TRBD2 (5 bases each). The CDR3 has 15 residues. CDR1 is SEHNR and CDR2 is FQNEAQ in the germline V gene (reference sequence). V lost 2 bases to trimming and J lost 5 bases, with 13 bases between them. The CDR3 nucleotides are TGTGCCAGCAGCTTATTCGGGACCGCAGACAATGAGCAGTTCTTC. This encodes CASSLFGTADNEQFF.

This clone was seen a handful of times. The gene calls are TRBV14 and TRBJ2-1; maybe TRBD2 (6 bases). V lost 0 bases and J lost 5, with 17 bases in between. Germline CDR1 reads SGHDN; CDR2 reads FVKESK. The CDR3 loop spans 17 amino acids. The CDR3 is CASSQDRRRAEDNEQFF. DNA of the CDR3: TGTGCCAGCAGCCAAGATAGACGGAGGGCCGAGGACAATGAGCAGTTCTTC.

This sequence joins TRBV7-2 and TRBJ1-2; D possibly corresponds to TRBD1 (5 bases). Per germline, CDR1 SGHTA and CDR2 FQGNSA. The length of the CDR3 is 16 residues. Trimming stripped 5 bases from V and 1 base from J, with 17 bases between. The CDR3: CASSLEPGRSNYGYTF. The CDR3, as DNA: TGTGCCAGCAGCCTGGAACCGGGACGAAGTAACTATGGCTACACCTTC.

The chain couples TRBV7-3 to TRBJ2-2; D uncertain. The CDR3 extends over 12 amino acids. CDR1 is SGHTA, CDR2 FQGTGA, per germline. Deletions cut 5 bases from V and 8 bases from J, with 9 bases between. CDR3 region: CASSRVDGELFF. The CDR3 DNA follows: TGTGCCAGCAGCCGGGTTGATGGGGAGCTGTTTTTT.

This sequence joins TRBV10-3 and TRBJ2-3, with TRBD2 matching over 10 bases. Germline CDR1 ENHRY, CDR2 SYGVKD. This CDR3 has 17 amino acids. V shed 8 bases, J shed 5 bases, and the junction held 16 bases outside the gene matches. Here the CDR3 reads CAIGRSQRGGLGDTQYF. DNA for the CDR3: TGTGCCATCGGAAGAAGCCAGCGGGGGGGCCTTGGAGATACGCAGTATTTT.

The V and J genes are TRBV9 and TRBJ2-1; 7 bases line up with TRBD2. Unmatched junction bases numbered 5, after V lost 4 bases and J lost 4 bases. The CDR3 has 14 amino acids. Germline V gene data show CDR1 as SGDLS and CDR2 as YYNGEE. DNA of the CDR3: TGTGCCAGCAGCACCGGGGGACTATACAATGAGCAGTTCTTC. This encodes CASSTGGLYNEQFF.

The chain employs TRBV18 and TRBJ2-7, with D perhaps matching TRBD1 (5 bases). V lost 2 bases, J lost 5 bases, and 13 bases lay in between. The germline gives CDR1 KGHSH, CDR2 LQKENI. This CDR3 region has 14 residues. The CDR3 protein is CASSPSARVDEQYF. CDR3 sequence (DNA): TGTGCCAGCTCACCATCGGCCAGGGTGGACGAGCAGTACTTC.

The chain links TRBV5-4 to TRBJ1-3; D is undetermined. CDR3 length: 15 amino acids. V lost 1 base and J 1 base, leaving 9 bases between the germline ends. Germline CDR1 is SGHNT and CDR2 is YYREEE (reference sequence). The CDR3 spells CASSLMGVSGNTIYF. The CDR3 DNA follows: TGTGCCAGCAGCTTGATGGGAGTTTCTGGAAACACCATATATTTT. The full variable domain, with the rest looked up from reference TRBV5-4 and TRBJ1-3, is ETGVTQSPTHLIKTRGQQVTLRCSSQSGHNTVSWYQQALGQGPQFIFQYYREEENGRGNFPPRFSGLQFPNYSSELNVNALELDDSALYLCASSLMGVSGNTIYFGEGSWLTVV.

The V call is TRBV5-6, the J call TRBJ1-2; D possibly corresponds to TRBD1 (5 bases). Per the germline V gene, CDR1 is SGHDT and CDR2 is YYEEEE. The V end was cut by 4 bases, the J end by 0 bases, with 19 bases between. This CDR3 is built from 17 residues. The CDR3 reads CASSPNFGHTANYGYTF. CDR3 in DNA: TGTGCCAGCAGCCCGAATTTCGGACACACCGCTAACTATGGCTACACCTTC.

V is TRBV10-3 and J is TRBJ1-2; the D is unclear. The germline CDR1 and CDR2 sequences are ENHRY and SYGVKD. This CDR3 has 14 amino acids. Deletions cut 6 bases from V and 0 bases from J, with 11 bases between. CDR3 DNA sequence: TGTGCCATCAGGGACGACCCAGCTAACTATGGCTACACCTTC. It specifies CAIRDDPANYGYTF.

The chain combines TRBV10-1 with TRBJ2-1; the D is unclear. V gave up 0 bases and J gave up 6 bases, with 9 bases separating them. The CDR3 contains 14 residues. The germline V gene has CDR1 WNHNN and CDR2 SYGVQD (reference sequence). CDR3 loop: CASSESSRGNEQFF. In DNA, the CDR3 is TGCGCCAGCAGTGAGTCCAGTAGAGGCAATGAGCAGTTCTTC.

The J gene is TRBJ2-3, the V gene TRBV19; D remains unclear. In germline, CDR1 is LNHDA, CDR2 SQIVND (reference sequence). CDR3 length: 15 amino acids. V lost 5 bases and J 4 bases, leaving 16 bases between the germline ends. The CDR3 DNA sequence: TGTGCCAGTAGTTCCTCATTCGTGGTGGCAGATACGCAGTATTTT. It translates to CASSSSFVVADTQYF.

This rearrangement joins TRBV6-5 to TRBJ2-2; TRBD1 might be the D (5 bases). V lost 2 bases and J lost 3, with 7 bases in between. This CDR3 region has 14 residues. Looked up from germline, CDR1 is MNHEY and CDR2 is SVGAGI. For the CDR3, the DNA is TGTGCCAGCAGTTACGTGGGGCACACCGGGGAGCTGTTTTTT. Translation: CASSYVGHTGELFF.

The V gene is TRBV6-6, the J gene TRBJ1-5; no definite D call. The CDR3 spans 13 residues. Germline CDR1 reads MNHNY; CDR2 reads SVGAGI (reference sequence). V lost 1 base, J lost 4 bases, and 5 bases lay in between. For the CDR3, the DNA is TGTGCCAGCAGTTACTTTGAGAATCAGCCCCAGCATTTT. Protein: CASSYFENQPQHF.

The chain couples TRBV9 to TRBJ2-1, with 10 bases fitting TRBD1. The trim removed 0 bases at V and 3 bases at J, leaving 3 bases unmatched. CDR3 length equals 16 residues. Germline loops: CDR1 SGDLS, CDR2 YYNGEE. CDR3 coding DNA: TGTGCCAGCAGCGTAGCGAGGACAGGGGGCTACAATGAGCAGTTCTTC. This sequence encodes CASSVARTGGYNEQFF.

This sequence joins TRBV7-9 and TRBJ2-7, with 7 bases matching TRBD1. The germline CDR1 and CDR2 sequences are SEHNR and FQNEAQ (reference sequence). J was trimmed by 6 bases and V by 5 bases; bases with no gene match: 4. The CDR3 consists of 12 residues. This CDR3 reads CASSLGGVEQYF. CDR3 coding DNA: TGTGCCAGCAGCCTAGGGGGCGTCGAGCAGTACTTC.

This clone was seen a few times. The CDR3 region is CASSQGQGRARGYTF. The DNA for the CDR3 is TGTGCCAGCAGTCAGGGACAGGGGCGGGCTAGGGGCTACACCTTC. This chain uses TRBV6-5 with TRBJ1-2; 10 bases align to TRBD1. Looked up from germline, CDR1 is MNHEY and CDR2 is SVGAGI. The CDR3 covers 15 residues. Trimming took 5 bases from V and 8 from J; bases not matched to a gene: 11.

This sequence joins TRBV7-3 and TRBJ2-6, with TRBD1 identical over 8 bases. The V and J ends lost 2 bases and 0 bases, in that order; junction bases with no gene match: 9. CDR3 size: 19 residues. Germline V gene sequence: CDR1 SGHTA, CDR2 FQGTGA. The CDR3 region is CASSLEPGQALSGANVLTF. The DNA of the CDR3 is TGTGCCAGCAGCTTAGAACCGGGACAGGCCCTCTCTGGGGCCAACGTCCTGACTTTC.

The chain couples TRBV19 to TRBJ1-5; D is uncertain. V lost 5 bases to trimming and J lost 8 bases, with 10 bases between them. The CDR3 contains 12 residues. Germline CDR1 reads LNHDA; CDR2 reads SQIVND (reference sequence). This chain's CDR3 is CASSEDRKPQHF. In DNA form, the CDR3 reads TGTGCCAGTAGTGAAGATCGAAAGCCCCAGCATTTT.

The rearrangement links TRBV9 to TRBJ1-2, with TRBD1 matching over 7 bases. CDR3 length: 16 residues. Per the germline V gene, CDR1 is SGDLS and CDR2 is YYNGEE. V was pared by 0 bases and J by 4 bases, with 9 bases of the junction left unmatched. The CDR3 reads CASSVEPDRALYGYTF. CDR3 nucleotide sequence: TGTGCCAGCAGCGTAGAACCCGACAGGGCCCTCTATGGCTACACCTTC.

Many counts were recorded for this clone. The gene calls are TRBV7-2 and TRBJ2-2, with D maybe TRBD1 (5 bases). V shed 4 bases and J shed 0 bases, with 9 bases lying between them. Germline loops: CDR1 SGHTA, CDR2 FQGNSA. The CDR3 spans 15 residues. The CDR3 DNA reads TGTGCCAGCAGCTCTATACAGGCGAACACCGGGGAGCTGTTTTTT. The encoded protein is CASSSIQANTGELFF.

The chain is built from TRBV7-2 and TRBJ2-1; 11 bases agree with TRBD1. Germline V gene lookup returns CDR1 SGHTA and CDR2 FQGNSA. The V segment lost 6 bases and the J segment 8 bases; nucleotides outside the gene matches: 9. CDR3 size: 15 residues. The CDR3 bases are TGTGCCAGCAGTGCGGACAGGGGGCGCGGATATGAGCAGTTCTTC. It yields the protein CASSADRGRGYEQFF.

V usage is TRBV7-2 and J usage is TRBJ1-6; TRBD1 agrees at 7 bases. Germline V lookup: CDR1 SGHTA, CDR2 FQGNSA. J lost 7 bases, V lost 6 bases, and 12 bases had no gene match. CDR3 length: 16 residues. CDR3 region: CASRLDRAARNSPLHF. CDR3 DNA: TGTGCCAGCAGACTCGACAGGGCCGCGAGGAATTCACCCCTCCACTTT.